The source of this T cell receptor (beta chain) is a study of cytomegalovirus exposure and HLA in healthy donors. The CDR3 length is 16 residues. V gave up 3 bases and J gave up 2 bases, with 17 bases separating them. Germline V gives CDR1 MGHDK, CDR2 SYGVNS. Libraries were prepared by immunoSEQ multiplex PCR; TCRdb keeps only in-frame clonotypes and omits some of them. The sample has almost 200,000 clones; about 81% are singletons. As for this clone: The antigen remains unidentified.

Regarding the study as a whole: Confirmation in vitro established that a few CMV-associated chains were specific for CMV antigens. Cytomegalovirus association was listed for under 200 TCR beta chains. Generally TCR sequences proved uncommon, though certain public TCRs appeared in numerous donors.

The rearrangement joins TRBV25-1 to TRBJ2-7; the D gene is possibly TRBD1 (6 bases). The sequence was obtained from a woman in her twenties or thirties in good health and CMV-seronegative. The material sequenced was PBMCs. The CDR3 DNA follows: TGTGCCAGCAGTGACGGAACTAAAAGACAGGCCTACGAGCAGTACTTC. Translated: CASSDGTKRQAYEQYF.